Following are 19 T cell receptor beta chains from one sample sequenced in a study of spatial heterogeneity in lung cancer. Time point here: sample taken at primary tumor resection. Sequencing covered unsorted whole RNA taken from tumor, nontumor lung or frozen PBMC. One entry per CDR3 protein results from TCRdb running MiXCR on the 5' RACE reads. This sample carries 65,000 to 85,000 distinct CDR3 sequences, under 25% of them seen once, and the ten largest clones take approximately 5.6%. The specimen was PBMCs, collected at surgery. These receptors were obtained from a male donor with early-stage non-small cell lung cancer.

V is TRBV7-8 and J is TRBJ2-3, with D hard to call. Trimming cost V 0 bases and J 0 bases, with 7 bases left between them. Germline CDR1 and CDR2: SGHVS and FQNEAQ. This CDR3 spans 15 amino acids. CDR3: CASSLAGISTDTQYF. Here the CDR3 DNA reads TGTGCCAGCAGCTTAGCGGGGATAAGCACAGATACGCAGTATTTT.

This clonotype was seen repeatedly, ten times or more. This chain links TRBV28 with TRBJ2-7; maybe TRBD1 (6 bases). There are 12 residues in the CDR3. Germline CDR1 MDHEN, CDR2 SYDVKM. V gave up 6 bases and J gave up 3 bases, with 9 bases separating them. CDR3 residues: CASRSTGYEQYF. Here the CDR3 DNA reads TGTGCCAGCAGATCGACAGGCTACGAGCAGTACTTC.

In this sample, this clonotype turned up a few times. The chain couples TRBV5-1 to TRBJ1-1, with D unresolved. CDR3 length: 15 residues. V was clipped by 0 bases and J by 1 base, with 10 bases between them. CDR1 and CDR2 (germline): SGHRS, YFSETQ. The CDR3 loop is CASSLGGPPNTEAFF. CDR3 nucleotide sequence: TGCGCCAGCAGCTTGGGAGGACCCCCGAACACTGAAGCTTTCTTT.

This clonotype came up a few times. This rearrangement joins TRBV2 to TRBJ2-7, with 8 bases that match TRBD2. Germline V gene lookup returns CDR1 SNHLY and CDR2 FYNNEI. The J segment lost 4 bases and the V segment lost 4 bases, leaving 9 bases of the junction unmatched. The CDR3 has 15 residues. The CDR3 protein is CASSGTWLAGYEQYF. The CDR3 nucleotides read TGTGCCAGCAGTGGGACCTGGCTAGCGGGTTACGAGCAGTACTTC.

This clonotype showed up just a few times. This chain connects TRBV5-4 to TRBJ2-7; 8 positions agree with TRBD2. This CDR3 region has 16 residues. The V gene end was trimmed by 4 bases and the J gene end by 2 bases; junction bases not matched to a gene: 11. CDR1 SGHNT and CDR2 YYREEE come from the germline V gene (reference sequence). The CDR3 nucleotides are TGTGCCAGCAGCCCGGGAGGGGTTCAAAGCCCCTACGAGCAGTACTTC. Its protein product is CASSPGGVQSPYEQYF.

The chain uses TRBV20-1 and TRBJ2-2; maybe TRBD1 (6 bases). V lost 1 base, J lost 1 base, and 13 bases lay in between. Per the germline V gene, CDR1 is DFQATT and CDR2 is SNEGSKA (reference sequence). This CDR3 is built from 16 residues. The chain's CDR3 is CSARALSTGNTGELFF. In nucleotides, the CDR3 is TGCAGTGCTAGAGCCCTATCGACAGGGAACACCGGGGAGCTGTTTTTT.

This clonotype has only a few counts. This sequence joins TRBV27 and TRBJ2-5; no clear D. The V gene lost 0 bases and the J gene lost 2 bases, with 10 bases spanning the gap. This CDR3 region has 15 residues. Germline CDR1 MNHEY, CDR2 SMNVEV (reference sequence). The CDR3 DNA is TGTGCCAGCAGTTTATCCGTCGAACAGCAAGAGACCCAGTACTTC. Translation gives CASSLSVEQQETQYF.

The chain couples TRBV5-6 to TRBJ2-7; D is unresolved. The CDR3 is 13 amino acids. Trimming took 0 bases from V and 6 from J, leaving 10 bases between them. Germline V gene data show CDR1 as SGHDT and CDR2 as YYEEEE. CDR3 bases: TGTGCCAGCAGCTTGGCCAATAGGTTCGAGCAGTACTTC. This sequence encodes CASSLANRFEQYF.

The chain carries TRBV20-1 and TRBJ2-7, with D possibly being TRBD2 (6 bases). The CDR3 length is 13 residues. Germline V gene sequence: CDR1 DFQATT, CDR2 SNEGSKA (reference sequence). With 7 bases removed from V and 0 bases from J, the gap between germline ends came to 13 bases. The CDR3 loop reads CSGEEPASYEQYF. The CDR3 nucleotides are TGCAGTGGGGAGGAGCCTGCCTCCTACGAGCAGTACTTC.

This chain links TRBV12-3 or TRBV12-4 with TRBJ2-3; weak D call: TRBD2 (6 bases). Trimming shortened V by 1 base and J by 5 bases, and 13 bases separated the two germline ends. The CDR3 totals 15 residues. The CDR3 region is CASSLGGLTGDTQYF. The CDR3 bases are TGTGCCAGCAGTTTAGGGGGACTCACGGGAGATACGCAGTATTTT.

At least ten counts were recorded for this clonotype. The gene calls are TRBV21-1 and TRBJ1-1; no DNA check was done on the table's D call, TRBD1. TRBV21-1 is labeled a pseudogene. The CDR3 spans 18 residues. CDR3: CASSKARDRGRMNTEAFF. CDR3 nucleotides: TGTGCCAGCAGCAAAGCGCGGGACAGGGGGAGGATGAACACTGAAGCTTTCTTT.

This clonotype was recorded once. The chain employs TRBV20-1 and TRBJ2-3; possibly TRBD2 for D (5 bases). Germline assignment: CDR1 DFQATT and CDR2 SNEGSKA (reference sequence). The CDR3 has 15 amino acids. V was pared by 0 bases and J by 0 bases, with 10 bases between. CDR3 nucleotides: TGCAGTGCTAGAGATATTAGCGTCAGCACAGATACGCAGTATTTT. This encodes CSARDISVSTDTQYF.

The chain uses TRBV19 and TRBJ1-2; D unclear. In germline, CDR1 is LNHDA, CDR2 SQIVND (reference sequence). There are 15 residues in the CDR3. CDR3 loop: CVTSRQANFNYGYTF. In DNA, the CDR3 is TGTGTCACCAGCCGCCAGGCGAACTTTAACTATGGCTACACCTTC.

V usage is TRBV27 and J usage is TRBJ2-7; TRBD1 matches 8 bases. Trimming removed 2 bases from V and 5 bases from J; junction bases left unmatched: 2. CDR1 and CDR2 from the germline V gene are MNHEY and SMNVEV (reference sequence). CDR3 size: 13 residues. The CDR3 DNA sequence: TGTGCCAGCAGTTTAACCAGGGGGCACGAGCAGTACTTC. Protein sequence: CASSLTRGHEQYF.

CDR3 sequence (DNA): TGTGCCAGCAGCCAAGTGAACGAGCAGTACTTC. Amino acids: CASSQVNEQYF. The chain recombines TRBV3-1 with TRBJ2-7, with D hard to call. Trimming pared 1 base from V and 5 bases from J, leaving 3 bases between. The V gene's germline CDR1 is LGHDT and CDR2 YNNKEL (reference sequence). The CDR3 has 11 amino acids.

This clonotype appeared a few times. J is TRBJ2-1 and V is TRBV7-2, with 7 bases aligning to TRBD1. This CDR3 has 15 residues. V lost 6 bases and J lost 10; bases outside the gene matches: 15. Germline V gene sequence: CDR1 SGHTA, CDR2 FQGNSA. This CDR3 is CASSTGQGDYREQFF. The DNA of the CDR3 is TGTGCCAGCAGTACGGGGCAGGGGGATTATAGGGAGCAGTTCTTC.

This clonotype was found a few times. The CDR3 spells CASSGQGGEGNTIYF. CDR3 coding DNA: TGTGCCAGCAGCGGACAGGGAGGAGAAGGAAACACCATATATTTT. This chain uses TRBV7-6 with TRBJ1-3; the match to TRBD1 covers 8 bases. The CDR3 has 15 residues. The V gene's germline CDR1 is SGHVS and CDR2 FNYEAQ. Trimming took 5 bases from V and 4 from J; bases not matched to a gene: 7.

In its sample, this clonotype was seen a few times. This chain uses TRBV27 with TRBJ1-5; D is uncertain. The CDR3 loop spans 16 amino acids. Germline CDR1 MNHEY, CDR2 SMNVEV (reference sequence). V was shortened by 6 bases and J by 2 bases, with 17 bases between the two germline ends. CDR3 residues: CASSPSSGVGNQPQHF. The DNA of the CDR3 is TGTGCCAGCAGCCCCTCCAGTGGTGTAGGCAATCAGCCCCAGCATTTT.

The chain carries TRBV4-3 and TRBJ1-5, with D tentatively TRBD1 (6 bases). From germline, CDR1 is LGHNA and CDR2 YSLEER. The CDR3 runs to 15 residues. Trimming stripped 4 bases from V and 3 bases from J, with 13 bases between. The CDR3 reads CASSLSQGINQPQHF. The CDR3 bases are TGCGCCAGCAGCCTCTCACAGGGCATCAATCAGCCCCAGCATTTT.